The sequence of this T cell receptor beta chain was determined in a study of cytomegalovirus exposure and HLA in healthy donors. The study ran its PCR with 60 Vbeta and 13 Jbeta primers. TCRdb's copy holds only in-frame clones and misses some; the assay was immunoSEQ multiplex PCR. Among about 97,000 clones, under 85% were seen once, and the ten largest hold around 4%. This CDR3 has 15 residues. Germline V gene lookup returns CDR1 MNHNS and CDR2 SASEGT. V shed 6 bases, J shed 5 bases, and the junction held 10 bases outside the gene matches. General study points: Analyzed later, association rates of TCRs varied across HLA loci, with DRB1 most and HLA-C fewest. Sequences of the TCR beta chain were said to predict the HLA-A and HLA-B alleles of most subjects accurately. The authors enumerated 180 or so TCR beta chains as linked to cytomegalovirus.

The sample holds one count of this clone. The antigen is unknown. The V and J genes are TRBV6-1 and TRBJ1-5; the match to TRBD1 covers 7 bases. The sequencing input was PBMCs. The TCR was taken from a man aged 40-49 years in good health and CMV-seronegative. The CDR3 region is CASSLGGPRDQPQHF. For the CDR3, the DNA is TGTGCCAGCAGCCTAGGGGGCCCAAGAGATCAGCCCCAGCATTTT.